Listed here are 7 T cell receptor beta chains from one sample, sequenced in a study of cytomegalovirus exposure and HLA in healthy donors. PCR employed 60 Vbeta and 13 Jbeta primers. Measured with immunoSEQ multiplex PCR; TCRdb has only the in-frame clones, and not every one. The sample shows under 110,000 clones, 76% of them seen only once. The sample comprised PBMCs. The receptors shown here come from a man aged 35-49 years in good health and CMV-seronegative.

The CDR3 nucleotides read TGTGCCAGCAGCGGACTAGCGGGGGGGCCGGACGGGGAGCTGTTTTTT. Protein product: CASSGLAGGPDGELFF. The chain employs TRBV5-4 and TRBJ2-2; 15 nucleotides line up with TRBD2. The V gene end was trimmed by 4 bases and the J gene end by 7 bases; junction bases not matched to a gene: 5. The germline V gene has CDR1 SGHNT and CDR2 YYREEE (reference sequence). CDR3 length: 16 residues.

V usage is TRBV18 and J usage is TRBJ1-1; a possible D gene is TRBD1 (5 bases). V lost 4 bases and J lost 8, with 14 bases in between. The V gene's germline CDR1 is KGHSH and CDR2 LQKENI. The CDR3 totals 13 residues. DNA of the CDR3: TGTGCCAGCTCACAACAAGGAGGGGTCGAAGCTTTCTTT. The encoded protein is CASSQQGGVEAFF.

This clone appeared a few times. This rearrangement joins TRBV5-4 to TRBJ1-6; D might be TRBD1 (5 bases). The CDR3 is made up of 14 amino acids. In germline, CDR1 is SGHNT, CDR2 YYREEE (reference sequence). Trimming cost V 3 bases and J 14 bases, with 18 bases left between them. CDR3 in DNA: TGTGCCAGCAGCTCTGACCTCAGGGCACCATCCCTCCACTTT. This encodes CASSSDLRAPSLHF.

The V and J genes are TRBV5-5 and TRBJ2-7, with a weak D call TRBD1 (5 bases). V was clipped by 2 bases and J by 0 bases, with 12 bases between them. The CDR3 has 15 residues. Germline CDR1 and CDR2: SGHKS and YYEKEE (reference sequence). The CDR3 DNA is TGTGCCAGCAGCTTTCGACCGACAGCCTCCTACGAGCAGTACTTC. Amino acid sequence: CASSFRPTASYEQYF.

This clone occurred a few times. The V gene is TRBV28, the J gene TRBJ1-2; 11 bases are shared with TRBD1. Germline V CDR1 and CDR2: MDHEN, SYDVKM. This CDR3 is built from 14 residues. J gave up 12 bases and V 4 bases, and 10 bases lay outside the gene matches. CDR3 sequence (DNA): TGTGCCAGCAGTTCGACCGGGACAGGGGGGGAGGACACCTTC. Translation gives CASSSTGTGGEDTF.

The CDR3 loop reads CASSLTAGGNEKLFF. For the CDR3, the DNA is TGTGCCAGCAGCTTGACAGCGGGGGGGAATGAAAAACTGTTTTTT. The chain links TRBV5-6 to TRBJ1-4, with a weak D call TRBD1 (5 bases). The V gene's germline CDR1 is SGHDT and CDR2 YYEEEE. Trimming removed 1 base at V and 5 bases at J, with 12 bases between. This CDR3 comprises 15 residues.

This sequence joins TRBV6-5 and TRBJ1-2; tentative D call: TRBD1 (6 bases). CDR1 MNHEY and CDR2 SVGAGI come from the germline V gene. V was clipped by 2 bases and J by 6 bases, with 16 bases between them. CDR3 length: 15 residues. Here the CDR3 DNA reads TGTGCCAGCAGTTACACCTACAGGGTAGACGATGGCTACACCTTC. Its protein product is CASSYTYRVDDGYTF.